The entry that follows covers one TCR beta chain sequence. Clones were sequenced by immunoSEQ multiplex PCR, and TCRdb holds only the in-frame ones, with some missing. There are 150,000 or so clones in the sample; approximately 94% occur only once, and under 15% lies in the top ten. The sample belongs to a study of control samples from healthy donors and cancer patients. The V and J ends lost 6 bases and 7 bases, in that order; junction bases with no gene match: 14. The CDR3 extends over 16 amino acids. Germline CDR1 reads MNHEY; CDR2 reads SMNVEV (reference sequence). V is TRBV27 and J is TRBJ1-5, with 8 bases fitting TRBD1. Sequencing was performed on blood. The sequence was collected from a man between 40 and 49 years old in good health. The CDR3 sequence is CASSPYTTGVHQPQHF. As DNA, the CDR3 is TGTGCCAGCAGCCCCTACACGACAGGGGTTCACCAGCCCCAGCATTTT.